This T cell receptor beta chain was identified in a study of T cell clones after liver transplantation. On the study more broadly: Liver transplant recipients had immunosuppression withdrawal attempted within 2 years. Standard immunosuppression, with no induction, continued until 12-24 months after transplant.

V lost 4 bases, J lost 7 bases, and 11 bases lay in between. Germline values: CDR1 MDHEN, CDR2 SYDVKM. The length of the CDR3 is 13 residues. Unstimulated PBMCs were sorted into CD3+CD4+ and CD3+CD8+ populations. Data came from immunoSEQ multiplex PCR; TCRdb stores just in-frame clones and leaves some out. Here the sample spans some 80,000 clones, around 84% being singletons. The chain has TRBV28 and TRBJ1-5; D is ambiguous. This receptor was obtained from a human patient who received a liver transplant. Some T cells may possibly be graft donor cells. This material consisted of CD4+ T cells from blood, taken less than 50 months after liver transplant. The CDR3 spells CASSSSDKQPQHF. CDR3 bases: TGTGCCAGCAGTTCCTCAGACAAACAGCCCCAGCATTTT. Using reference TRBV28 and TRBJ1-5 for the parts outside the CDR3, the full variable domain is DVKVTQSSRYLVKRTGEKVFLECVQDMDHENMFWYRQDPGLGLRLIYFSYDVKMKEKGDIPEGYSVSREKKERFSLILESASTNQTSMYLCASSSSDKQPQHFGDGTRLSIL.